One and the same sample provided the 22 T cell receptor beta chains below, sequenced in a study of read filtering for tumor transcriptome and immune sequencing. This library used roughly 0.4 ug RNA and molecular barcoded adaptors spanning alpha/delta and beta/gamma chains. TCRdb re-called the reads with MiXCR, one entry per CDR3 protein. There are approximately 57,000 distinct CDR3 sequences in the sample; 12% occur only once, and roughly 17% lies in the top ten. The sample consisted of a population of CD138-negative cells sorted from bone marrow. Receptors were obtained from a donor aged 40 or older with multiple myeloma.

This clonotype was detected ten times or more. As DNA, the CDR3 is TGTGCCAGCAGTTCCGGAAGGGGGGGGAATTCCTACAATGAGCAGTTCTTC. Translation gives CASSSGRGGNSYNEQFF. J is TRBJ2-1 and V is TRBV12-3 or TRBV12-4; possible D gene TRBD2, 7 bases. The CDR3 has 17 residues. V was pared by 4 bases and J by 1 base, with 17 bases between.

In its sample, this clonotype was seen a few times. A single base separates this from a much larger clone, so it may be a read error. The V and J genes are TRBV4-1 and TRBJ2-3; 7 positions agree with TRBD1. Germline V lookup: CDR1 MGHRA, CDR2 YSYEKL. CDR3 size: 14 residues. CDR3 in DNA: TGCGCCAGCAGCATCCACAGGGGTAGAGATACGCGGTATTTT. Translated, it gives CASSIHRGRDTRYF.

Many counts were recorded for this clonotype. The CDR3 region has the DNA TGTGCCAGCTCGACAGGGAGGGAGACCCAGTACTTC. It specifies CASSTGRETQYF. This chain links TRBV2 with TRBJ2-5; D possibly corresponds to TRBD1 (7 bases). V lost 8 bases, J lost 5 bases, and 12 bases lay in between. There are 12 residues in the CDR3. The V gene's germline CDR1 is SNHLY and CDR2 FYNNEI.

The sample holds many counts of this clonotype. The chain joins TRBV6-6 to TRBJ2-6, with 9 bases aligning to TRBD2. The V gene end was trimmed by 11 bases and the J gene end by 0 bases; junction bases not matched to a gene: 11. CDR1 is MNHNY and CDR2 is SVGAGI in the germline V gene (reference sequence). The CDR3 consists of 17 residues. The CDR3 here is CAGREGLRPSGANVLTF. CDR3 in DNA: TGTGCCGGGCGGGAGGGACTGAGGCCCTCTGGGGCCAACGTCCTGACTTTC.

In its sample, this clonotype was seen many times. The V and J genes are TRBV29-1 and TRBJ2-5; 9 bases align to TRBD1. The V gene end was trimmed by 4 bases and the J gene end by 4 bases; junction bases not matched to a gene: 7. This CDR3 is 14 amino acids long. Germline V lookup: CDR1 SQVTM, CDR2 ANQGSEA. The CDR3 sequence: CSVGTGEEGETQYF. CDR3 DNA sequence: TGCAGCGTTGGGACAGGGGAAGAAGGAGAGACCCAGTACTTC. Based on the CDR3 plus reference TRBV29-1 and TRBJ2-5, the full variable domain is SAVISQKPSRDICQRGTSLTIQCQVDSQVTMMFWYRQQPGQSLTLIATANQGSEATYESGFVIDKFPISRPNLTFSTLTVSNMSPEDSSIYLCSVGTGEEGETQYFGPGTRLLVL.

The chain employs TRBV27 and TRBJ2-7, with 9 bases lining up with TRBD1. The CDR3 loop spans 15 amino acids. V lost 8 bases and J lost 1; bases outside the gene matches: 9. CDR1 and CDR2 from the germline V gene are MNHEY and SMNVEV (reference sequence). The CDR3, as DNA: TGTGCCAGCGAACGAGCACAGGGGGCTTCCTACGAGCAGTACTTC. Translation gives CASERAQGASYEQYF.

This clonotype was seen a handful of times. The chain carries TRBV5-6 and TRBJ2-5; 10 bases align to TRBD1. Germline CDR1 SGHDT, CDR2 YYEEEE. This CDR3 contains 16 residues. V dropped 3 bases and J dropped 5; count of bases not matched to a gene: 10. The CDR3 sequence: CASSWDRGFVIETQYF. In DNA, the CDR3 is TGTGCCAGCAGCTGGGACAGGGGATTCGTAATTGAGACCCAGTACTTC.

The rearrangement links TRBV7-9 to TRBJ1-5, with D maybe TRBD1 (6 bases). Germline lookup yields CDR1 SEHNR and CDR2 FQNEAQ (reference sequence). The CDR3 is 15 residues long. V was cut by 5 bases and J by 5 bases, with 16 bases left in between. The CDR3 is CASSLGMGAYQPQHF. In DNA, the CDR3 is TGTGCCAGCAGCCTAGGGATGGGGGCTTATCAGCCCCAGCATTTT.

This clonotype was observed many times. This rearrangement joins TRBV11-2 to TRBJ2-3; possibly TRBD2 for D (7 bases). The V end was cut by 5 bases, the J end by 0 bases, with 30 bases between. The germline V gene has CDR1 SGHAT and CDR2 FQNNGV. This CDR3 has 21 amino acids. The CDR3 loop reads CASSRVLPGRRGADSTDTQYF. CDR3 nucleotide sequence: TGTGCCAGCAGCCGGGTCCTACCCGGCCGCCGGGGGGCTGATAGCACAGATACGCAGTATTTT.

Comments on this clonotype: A read error may produce the germline difference seen at one junction end. The V call is TRBV11-3, the J call TRBJ1-1; D not certain. Germline CDR1 is SGHNT and CDR2 is YENEEA. The CDR3 covers 15 residues. CDR3 sequence reads: CACSLSGPVNTEAFF. The CDR3 DNA reads TGTGCCTGCAGCTTATCCGGGCCAGTGAACACTGAAGCTTTCTTT.

This clonotype was seen more than once but under ten times. Being one base from a much bigger clone, this may be a read error. This sequence joins TRBV6-1 and TRBJ2-3; no reliable D call. The V gene lost 3 bases and the J gene lost 7 bases, with 20 bases spanning the gap. The germline V gene has CDR1 MNHNS and CDR2 SASEGT. The length of the CDR3 is 16 residues. The CDR3 region has the DNA TGTGCCAGCAGTGATGGCTCTGTCCCTGAGGATTATACGCAGTATTTT. The encoded protein is CASSDGSVPEDYTQYF.

By its share, this clonotype is medium-sized. The gene calls are TRBV10-2 and TRBJ2-1; 7 nucleotides line up with TRBD2. This CDR3 is 18 amino acids long. CDR1 and CDR2 from the germline V gene are WSHSY and SAAADI. V gave up 3 bases and J gave up 4 bases; unmatched junction bases: 15. The CDR3 region is CASSDFGRTRSLYNEQFF. The DNA for the CDR3 is TGCGCCAGCAGTGATTTCGGGAGGACTAGATCCCTTTACAATGAGCAGTTCTTC.

For this clonotype: A much larger clone lies a single base off, so this may be a read error. The chain is built from TRBV6-2 or TRBV6-3 and TRBJ2-5; 10 nucleotides match TRBD1. Germline CDR1 is MNHEY and CDR2 is SVGEGT. The CDR3 is 14 residues long. CDR3: CASSRQGAQETQCF. The CDR3 DNA sequence: TGTGCCAGCAGTCGACAGGGGGCTCAAGAGACCCAGTGCTTC.

About this clonotype itself: This may be a read error, as it is one base from a much larger clone. The genes are TRBV7-8 and TRBJ1-4; D gene ambiguous. Germline V gene sequence: CDR1 SGHVS, CDR2 FQNEAQ. The CDR3 loop spans 14 amino acids. CDR3: CASGLTPANEKLFF. The CDR3 DNA sequence: TGTGCCAGCGGCTTAACTCCGGCAAATGAAAAACTGTTTTTT.

This clonotype counts as medium-sized. V gene TRBV29-1 combines with J gene TRBJ1-3; a possible D gene is TRBD1 (5 bases). The V end lost 2 bases, the J end lost 7 bases, and 12 bases lay between the germline ends. The germline V gene encodes CDR1 SQVTM and CDR2 ANQGSEA. The CDR3 covers 13 residues. DNA for the CDR3: TGCAGCGTTGAACAATCGGCAGGGAACACCATATATTTT. It yields the protein CSVEQSAGNTIYF.

This clonotype turned up a few times. Here the CDR3 omits its conserved ending phenylalanine or tryptophan, so a read error is the likely source. The chain is built from TRBV14 and TRBJ1-1; D possibly corresponds to TRBD1 (6 bases). Trimming left V 1 base short and J 5 bases short, with 11 bases between. This CDR3 is built from 14 residues. Germline V gene sequence: CDR1 SGHDN, CDR2 FVKESK. CDR3 sequence: CASSQVRGGTEAFS. For the CDR3, the DNA is TGTGCCAGCAGCCAAGTCAGGGGAGGAACTGAAGCTTTCTCT.

The chain joins TRBV29-1 to TRBJ2-7, with 8 nucleotides matching TRBD1. Germline CDR1 and CDR2: SQVTM and ANQGSEA. This CDR3 region has 14 residues. The ends lost 5 bases at V and 0 bases at J; junction bases unmatched: 6. CDR3 residues: CSVRGQGSSYEQYF. For the CDR3, the DNA is TGCAGCGTTCGAGGACAGGGATCCTCCTACGAGCAGTACTTC.

The table lists this clonotype with many counts. As DNA, the CDR3 is TGTGCCAGCAGTGTGACAGGCACTGAAGCTTTCTTT. Protein product: CASSVTGTEAFF. The chain joins TRBV6-2 or TRBV6-3 to TRBJ1-1; D might be TRBD1 (6 bases). The germline V gene encodes CDR1 MNHEY and CDR2 SVGEGT. CDR3 length equals 12 residues. Trimming cost V 5 bases and J 4 bases, with 8 bases left between them.

The sample holds many counts of this clonotype. This chain joins TRBV3-1 and TRBJ2-5; 7 positions match TRBD2. V lost 1 base, J lost 5 bases, and 10 bases stayed unmatched. The CDR3 covers 16 residues. Germline CDR1 LGHDT, CDR2 YNNKEL (reference sequence). The CDR3 region is CASSQGATSAGETQYF. The CDR3 DNA follows: TGTGCCAGCAGCCAAGGGGCAACTAGCGCTGGGGAGACCCAGTACTTC.

This clonotype was observed at least ten times. This chain uses TRBV20-1 with TRBJ1-1; D is undetermined. Germline CDR1 and CDR2: DFQATT and SNEGSKA (reference sequence). The CDR3 has 13 residues. V was shortened by 3 bases and J by 1 base, with 9 bases between the two germline ends. As DNA, the CDR3 is TGCAGTGCTAGTGACGGAAAGAACACTGAAGCTTTCTTT. Residues: CSASDGKNTEAFF.

Comment on this clonotype: A read error may explain this, as a much larger clone is one base away. The chain has TRBV12-3 or TRBV12-4 and TRBJ2-4, with TRBD1 as a possible D gene (5 bases). This CDR3 contains 14 residues. CDR3 DNA sequence: TGTGCCAGCAGTTCTAACTGGATTGCGGACATTCGGTACTTC. Translating gives CASSSNWIADIRYF.

Many counts were recorded for this clonotype. The rearrangement joins TRBV19 to TRBJ1-1, with 8 bases lining up with TRBD1. J was trimmed by 4 bases and V by 10 bases; bases with no gene match: 8. CDR3 length equals 13 residues. The V gene's germline CDR1 is LNHDA and CDR2 SQIVND (reference sequence). This chain's CDR3 is CATSRGLSTEAFF. The CDR3, as DNA: TGTGCCACCTCCAGGGGGCTGAGCACTGAAGCTTTCTTT.